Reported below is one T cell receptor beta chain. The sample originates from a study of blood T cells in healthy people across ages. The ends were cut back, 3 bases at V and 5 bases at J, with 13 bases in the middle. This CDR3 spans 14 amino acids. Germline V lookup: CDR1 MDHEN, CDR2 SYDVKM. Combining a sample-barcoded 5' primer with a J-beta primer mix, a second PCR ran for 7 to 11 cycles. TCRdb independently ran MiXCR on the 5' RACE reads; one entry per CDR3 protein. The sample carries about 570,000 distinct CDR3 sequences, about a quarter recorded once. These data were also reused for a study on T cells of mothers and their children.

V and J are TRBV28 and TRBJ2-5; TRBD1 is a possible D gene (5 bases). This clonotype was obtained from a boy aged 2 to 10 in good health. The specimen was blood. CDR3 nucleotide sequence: TGTGCCAGCAGTTTGGGGCCGGCGAGGGAGACCCAGTACTTC. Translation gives CASSLGPARETQYF.